The rows below give T cell receptor beta chains drawn from one sample of a study of blood T cell repertoires in COVID-19. Produced via immunoSEQ multiplex PCR; TCRdb's table is partial and in-frame only. The sample consists of about 220,000 clones, 82% of them appearing once. What was sequenced was PBMCs or T cells enriched from blood (not recorded which). The receptors come from a woman between 55 and 75 years old who had recovered from COVID-19. Both conserved end residues are part of each CDR3. Fields, in order: D gene, J gene, V gene, clone size, CDR3 protein, CDR3 DNA. D genes are given only for firm matches. Size tells how often a clone was seen (once, few, many) or the class of an expanded clone, and some rows leave it out.

TRBD1	TRBJ1-1	TRBV5-1	NA	CASSLIGTGQTEAFF	TGCGCCAGCAGCTTGATAGGGACAGGGCAAACTGAAGCTTTCTTT
NA	TRBJ2-1	TRBV7-9	NA	CASSLGKTGVPISNEQFF	TGTGCCAGCAGCTTAGGGAAGACAGGTGTTCCAATCTCCAATGAGCAGTTCTTC
NA	TRBJ2-1	TRBV5-5	NA	CASSFFRVAYNEQFF	TGTGCCAGCAGCTTCTTCAGGGTAGCCTACAATGAGCAGTTCTTC
TRBD1	TRBJ1-1	TRBV5-4	once	CASSQGASTEAFF	TGTGCCAGCAGCCAGGGGGCGAGCACTGAAGCTTTCTTT
NA	TRBJ2-5	TRBV18	NA	CASSPTSPPVPETQYF	TGTGCCAGCTCACCGACTTCTCCCCCGGTCCCAGAGACCCAGTACTTC
NA	TRBJ2-3	TRBV4-3	NA	CASSQAAAAGTLSTDTQYF	TGCGCCAGCAGCCAAGCCGCTGCTGCGGGGACCCTTAGCACAGATACGCAGTATTTT
NA	TRBJ2-3	TRBV20-1	few	CSAESADTQYF	TGCAGTGCCGAGTCCGCAGATACGCAGTATTTT
NA	TRBJ1-1	TRBV5-1	NA	CASSSFGLMNTEAFF	TGCGCCAGCAGCTCGTTCGGACTGATGAACACTGAAGCTTTCTTT
NA	TRBJ2-7	TRBV6-2/TRBV6-3	NA	CASSERDIRYEQYF	TGTGCCAGCAGTGAGAGGGACATAAGGTACGAGCAGTACTTC
NA	TRBJ1-1	TRBV4-2	many	CASSARDTEAFF	TGTGCCAGCAGCGCGAGGGATACTGAAGCTTTCTTT
NA	TRBJ2-3	TRBV6-5	NA	CASSYPSTDTQYF	TGTGCCAGCAGTTACCCGTCCACAGATACGCAGTATTTT
TRBD2	TRBJ2-5	TRBV11-1	NA	CASSGTSGRRETQYF	TGTGCCAGCAGTGGGACTAGCGGGAGACGAGAGACCCAGTACTTC
TRBD1	TRBJ2-5	TRBV5-7	NA	CASSKNRGVEETQYF	TGTGCCAGCAGCAAAAACAGGGGGGTAGAAGAGACCCAGTACTTC
NA	TRBJ2-2	TRBV27	NA	CASSLGQNTGELFF	TGTGCCAGCAGTTTGGGACAGAACACCGGGGAGCTGTTTTTT
NA	TRBJ2-7	TRBV29-1	NA	CSVIAASSYEQYF	TGCAGCGTGATTGCAGCTAGCTCCTACGAGCAGTACTTC